These 31 T cell receptor beta chains were all obtained from the same sample, sequenced in a study of blood T cell repertoires in COVID-19 (TCRdb year 2020). Preparation of the library involved the immunoSEQ multiplex PCR assay. TCRdb re-hosts the immuneACCESS table, in-frame sequences only. Its copies lack some clones; in the studies checked, an unresolved V gene accounts for under half of them, and the cause for the rest is not known. A total of 200,000 to 250,000 clones appear in this sample, 70% to 90% of them only once. The ten largest clones represent approximately 1.5% of the sample. The sample taken for sequencing was peripheral blood. The receptor set was obtained from a man aged 18-30 years with active or convalescent COVID-19.

The chain couples TRBV9 to TRBJ2-7; 7 bases align to TRBD2. CDR1 and CDR2 from the germline V gene are SGDLS and YYNGEE. This CDR3 contains 14 residues. Unmatched junction bases numbered 3, after V lost 0 bases and J lost 3 bases. The CDR3 spells CASSVASGNYEQYF. The DNA for the CDR3 is TGTGCCAGCAGCGTAGCCAGCGGGAACTACGAGCAGTACTTC.

This chain links TRBV27 with TRBJ2-7; 8 positions agree with TRBD1. This CDR3 is built from 23 residues. Germline V gene sequence: CDR1 MNHEY, CDR2 SMNVEV (reference sequence). Trimming cost V 2 bases and J 3 bases; bases outside gene matches: 30. The CDR3 coding sequence is TGTGCCAGCAGTTTAGAAAATAGTCGGCGGGACAGGAGATCAATAGGGGTACTCTACGAGCAGTACTTC. The encoded protein is CASSLENSRRDRRSIGVLYEQYF.

The chain has TRBV15 and TRBJ1-2; tentative D call: TRBD1 (6 bases). There are 14 residues in the CDR3. Trimming left V 1 base short and J 5 bases short, with 11 bases between. Germline CDR1 reads LNHNV; CDR2 reads YYDKDF (reference sequence). The CDR3 protein is CATSRARQGYGYTF. The CDR3 DNA reads TGTGCCACCAGCAGAGCCAGGCAGGGGTATGGCTACACCTTC.

The V gene is TRBV19, the J gene TRBJ2-2, with 9 positions matching TRBD1. The J segment lost 6 bases and the V segment lost 6 bases, leaving 8 bases of the junction unmatched. CDR1 and CDR2 (germline): LNHDA, SQIVND (reference sequence). The CDR3 runs to 15 residues. CDR3 region: CASRNRGRGSGELFF. The CDR3 coding sequence is TGTGCCAGTAGGAACAGGGGGCGCGGTTCCGGGGAGCTGTTTTTT.

The rearrangement joins TRBV14 to TRBJ2-2; possible D gene TRBD2, 5 bases. Germline assignment: CDR1 SGHDN and CDR2 FVKESK. The CDR3 contains 15 residues. Trimming cost V 2 bases and J 3 bases, with 10 bases left between them. The CDR3 reads CASSQPGIHTGELFF. CDR3 DNA: TGTGCCAGCAGCCAACCCGGGATACACACCGGGGAGCTGTTTTTT.

The V call is TRBV5-1, the J call TRBJ2-3, with 9 bases identical to TRBD2. CDR3 size: 14 residues. V dropped 5 bases and J dropped 3; count of bases not matched to a gene: 4. In germline, CDR1 is SGHRS, CDR2 YFSETQ. The CDR3 bases are TGCGCCAGCAGTCCTAGCGGGGCTACAGATACGCAGTATTTT. Translation: CASSPSGATDTQYF.

This chain uses TRBV30 with TRBJ2-7; a weak D match, TRBD2 (5 bases). The germline gives CDR1 GTSNPN, CDR2 SVGIG (reference sequence). Trimming removed 4 bases from V and 0 bases from J, with 10 bases in between. The CDR3 runs to 13 residues. The CDR3 reads CAWIGVASYEQYF. CDR3 DNA: TGTGCCTGGATCGGGGTGGCCTCCTACGAGCAGTACTTC.

CDR3 bases: TGTGCCAGCAGCGTAGATACAGGGGCTAACTATGGCTACACCTTC. Translated, it gives CASSVDTGANYGYTF. This chain links TRBV9 with TRBJ1-2; 7 nucleotides agree with TRBD1. This CDR3 contains 15 residues. Germline trimming cut 0 bases from V and 0 bases from J; bases unmatched to any gene: 2. Germline assignment: CDR1 SGDLS and CDR2 YYNGEE.

The chain employs TRBV27 and TRBJ1-1; no reliable D call. Germline CDR1 and CDR2: MNHEY and SMNVEV (reference sequence). There are 13 residues in the CDR3. V dropped 4 bases and J dropped 7 bases, with 13 bases sitting between them. CDR3 protein: CASSSHGGIEAFF. CDR3 DNA: TGTGCCAGCAGTTCCCACGGAGGGATTGAAGCTTTCTTT.

This rearrangement joins TRBV6-1 to TRBJ1-5; D might be TRBD1 (6 bases). The CDR3 extends over 17 amino acids. CDR1 is MNHNS, CDR2 SASEGT, per germline. Trimming left V 1 base short and J 7 bases short, with 20 bases between. The CDR3 sequence: CASSEGGGLSLGQPQHF. The DNA of the CDR3 is TGTGCCAGCAGTGAAGGCGGGGGCCTGAGTCTCGGGCAGCCCCAGCATTTT.

The V gene is TRBV7-3, the J gene TRBJ2-1, with 16 bases that match TRBD2. The V gene's germline CDR1 is SGHTA and CDR2 FQGTGA. J was trimmed by 0 bases and V by 6 bases; bases with no gene match: 14. CDR3 length equals 21 residues. CDR3 loop: CASSQLTGTSGRGGSYNEQFF. For the CDR3, the DNA is TGTGCCAGCAGTCAACTCACCGGGACTAGCGGGAGGGGGGGCTCCTACAATGAGCAGTTCTTC.

This clone was counted once. The rearrangement joins TRBV19 to TRBJ2-7, with 9 bases that match TRBD2. The junction had 12 bases not matched to a gene; V was cut back by 7 bases and J by 5 bases. The CDR3 loop spans 15 amino acids. Germline lookup yields CDR1 LNHDA and CDR2 SQIVND (reference sequence). CDR3 DNA: TGTGCCAGTACGATCGGATTCGGGACTAGCAACGAGCAGTACTTC. Protein: CASTIGFGTSNEQYF.

The V gene is TRBV11-2, the J gene TRBJ1-6; no definite D call. V was clipped by 0 bases and J by 9 bases, with 12 bases between them. The CDR3 contains 15 residues. CDR1 SGHAT and CDR2 FQNNGV come from the germline V gene. The CDR3 region is CASSLEAGYPSPLHF. The CDR3 DNA is TGTGCCAGCAGCTTAGAGGCGGGGTACCCTTCACCCCTCCACTTT.

The rearrangement joins TRBV19 to TRBJ2-1; 10 nucleotides line up with TRBD2. The CDR3 extends over 15 amino acids. Germline CDR1 reads LNHDA; CDR2 reads SQIVND (reference sequence). V lost 3 bases and J lost 6; bases outside the gene matches: 5. For the CDR3, the DNA is TGTGCCAGTAGTATCTCCAGCGGGAGGGGCAATGAGCAGTTCTTC. This translates into CASSISSGRGNEQFF.

V gene TRBV11-2 combines with J gene TRBJ1-2; D is undetermined. The germline gives CDR1 SGHAT, CDR2 FQNNGV. V lost 6 bases and J 6 bases, leaving 11 bases between the germline ends. This CDR3 contains 12 residues. The CDR3 DNA reads TGTGCCAGCAGGTCACTTGAAGATGGCTACACCTTC. This encodes CASRSLEDGYTF.

The chain recombines TRBV19 with TRBJ1-2, with 12 bases aligning to TRBD1. The germline gives CDR1 LNHDA, CDR2 SQIVND (reference sequence). With 7 bases clipped from V and 6 bases from J, the junction kept 12 bases outside the gene matches. The CDR3 totals 16 residues. The CDR3 DNA sequence: TGTGCCAGTATAGTTGGCGGGACAGGGGGCGTCAATGGCTACACCTTC. Translating gives CASIVGGTGGVNGYTF.

The chain carries TRBV2 and TRBJ1-5; D not certain. Trimming took off 4 bases at V and 4 bases at J, with 11 bases between the two ends. This CDR3 comprises 14 residues. CDR1 is SNHLY and CDR2 is FYNNEI in the germline V gene. The CDR3 coding sequence is TGTGCCAGCAGTGTCAGACTTTTTAATCAGCCCCAGCATTTT. It encodes CASSVRLFNQPQHF.

CDR3 region: CASSQGFTTNYGYTF. CDR3 nucleotides: TGTGCCAGCAGCCAAGGTTTCACAACTAACTATGGCTACACCTTC. The gene calls are TRBV14 and TRBJ1-2; no reliable D call. Germline values: CDR1 SGHDN, CDR2 FVKESK. This CDR3 spans 15 amino acids. V lost 1 base to trimming and J lost 0 bases, with 9 bases between them.

The rearrangement uses TRBV12-3 or TRBV12-4 and TRBJ1-1; D is perhaps TRBD1 (5 bases). The V gene lost 7 bases and the J gene lost 1 base, with 10 bases spanning the gap. This CDR3 spans 13 amino acids. The CDR3, as DNA: TGTGCCAGCAACCAAGGGGCGAACACTGAAGCTTTCTTT. It is translated as CASNQGANTEAFF.

As DNA, the CDR3 is TGTGCCACCGGAACAGGGGGTTCGACAGATACGCAGTATTTT. It translates to CATGTGGSTDTQYF. The V and J genes are TRBV24-1 and TRBJ2-3; the match to TRBD1 covers 8 bases. Germline V gene lookup returns CDR1 KGHDR and CDR2 SFDVKD. Trimming removed 9 bases from V and 3 bases from J; junction bases left unmatched: 7. The CDR3 length is 14 residues.

The rearrangement joins TRBV6-5 to TRBJ2-3, with D possibly matching TRBD1 (5 bases). Trimming stripped 6 bases from V and 0 bases from J, with 13 bases between. CDR1 MNHEY and CDR2 SVGAGI come from the germline V gene. The CDR3 has 15 residues. The CDR3 is CASSSGISSTDTQYF. The CDR3 bases are TGTGCCAGCAGCTCAGGGATTAGCAGCACAGATACGCAGTATTTT.

This chain links TRBV18 with TRBJ2-5; unclear D gene. In germline, CDR1 is KGHSH, CDR2 LQKENI. The CDR3 runs 13 residues. V was pared by 1 base and J by 3 bases, with 6 bases between. CDR3 DNA sequence: TGTGCCAGCTCACCACTGGAGAAAGAGACCCAGTACTTC. Translating gives CASSPLEKETQYF.

The chain recombines TRBV12-5 with TRBJ2-1; D possibly corresponds to TRBD2 (9 bases). With 1 base removed from V and 4 bases from J, the gap between germline ends came to 23 bases. Germline V lookup: CDR1 LGHNT, CDR2 FRNRAP. This CDR3 contains 19 residues. The CDR3 reads CASGLGAQGAGGPYNEQFF. CDR3 coding DNA: TGTGCTAGTGGTTTGGGTGCCCAGGGGGCGGGAGGGCCTTACAATGAGCAGTTCTTC.

The count of this clone is one. The chain employs TRBV6-5 and TRBJ2-1, with TRBD2 matching 7 bases. The CDR3 is 15 amino acids. Germline loops: CDR1 MNHEY, CDR2 SVGAGI. V was clipped by 6 bases and J by 8 bases; unmatched bases: 13. The CDR3 DNA sequence: TGTGCCAGCAGACGAGACGGACTAGGGATGTATGAGCAGTTCTTC. Translation: CASRRDGLGMYEQFF.

This rearrangement joins TRBV20-1 to TRBJ2-7, with D perhaps matching TRBD1 (6 bases). The germline V gene has CDR1 DFQATT and CDR2 SNEGSKA (reference sequence). The CDR3 totals 10 residues. In nucleotides, the CDR3 is TGCAGCGCGAGGGGGTACGAGCAGTACTTC. Translation: CSARGYEQYF.

Only one count was recorded for this clone. The chain uses TRBV24-1 and TRBJ2-1, with TRBD1 matching over 10 bases. The CDR3 totals 15 residues. Germline V gene sequence: CDR1 KGHDR, CDR2 SFDVKD. The J segment lost 4 bases and the V segment lost 5 bases, leaving 4 bases of the junction unmatched. Here the CDR3 DNA reads TGTGCCACCAGTGCGGGGACAGGGGTTTACAATGAGCAGTTCTTC. Amino acids: CATSAGTGVYNEQFF.

This chain links TRBV28 with TRBJ1-5; D is unclear. CDR1 is MDHEN, CDR2 SYDVKM, per germline. This CDR3 is 15 amino acids long. The V and J ends lost 5 bases and 3 bases respectively, with 14 bases between them. The CDR3 DNA follows: TGTGCCAGCAGTCTCCAGGACGGACTCAATCAGCCCCAGCATTTT. Protein sequence: CASSLQDGLNQPQHF.

The rearrangement joins TRBV6-6 to TRBJ1-4, with 9 bases that match TRBD1. Germline CDR1 and CDR2: MNHNY and SVGAGI (reference sequence). This CDR3 is built from 14 residues. V shed 4 bases, J shed 5 bases, and the junction held 2 bases outside the gene matches. The CDR3 is CASSSGTGNEKLFF. CDR3 in DNA: TGTGCCAGCAGTTCTGGGACAGGGAATGAAAAACTGTTTTTT.

The gene calls are TRBV11-2 and TRBJ2-1, with 9 bases lining up with TRBD2. V was clipped by 0 bases and J by 12 bases; unmatched bases: 9. The CDR3 totals 15 residues. Germline CDR1 reads SGHAT; CDR2 reads FQNNGV. CDR3 sequence (DNA): TGTGCCAGCAGCTTAGACCTAGCGGGAACCTTTGGGCAGTTCTTC. The encoded protein is CASSLDLAGTFGQFF.

The V and J genes are TRBV4-2 and TRBJ2-7; a possible D gene is TRBD2 (6 bases). V was cut by 4 bases and J by 3 bases, with 28 bases left in between. There are 19 residues in the CDR3. CDR1 LGHNA and CDR2 YNFKEQ come from the germline V gene. The CDR3 bases are TGTGCCAGCAGCCCTCCCTCAGACCTAGCGCCCCGGCCAATCTACGAGCAGTACTTC. Its protein product is CASSPPSDLAPRPIYEQYF.

The chain combines TRBV11-2 with TRBJ2-1, with 9 bases lining up with TRBD2. After removal of 2 bases from V and 2 bases from J, the junction contained 4 bases not matched to a gene. The germline gives CDR1 SGHAT, CDR2 FQNNGV. This CDR3 is built from 16 residues. Here the CDR3 reads CASSLFAGGPYNEQFF. CDR3 nucleotide sequence: TGTGCCAGCAGCTTATTTGCGGGAGGGCCCTACAATGAGCAGTTCTTC. Full variable domain (rest looked up from reference TRBV11-2 and TRBJ2-1): EAGVAQSPRYKIIEKRQSVAFWCNPISGHATLYWYQQILGQGPKLLIQFQNNGVVDDSQLPKDRFSAERLKGVDSTLKIQPAKLEDSAVYLCASSLFAGGPYNEQFFGPGTRLTVL.